This TCR beta chain is from a study of blood T cell repertoires in COVID-19. Clones were read by immunoSEQ multiplex PCR, and TCRdb kept only the in-frame ones, dropping some. Of 250,000 to 300,000 clones detected, approximately 85% appear once; the ten largest clones hold about 11%. Germline-derived CDR1 and CDR2 are DFQATT and SNEGSKA (reference sequence). The CDR3 totals 14 residues. The V gene end was trimmed by 3 bases and the J gene end by 3 bases; junction bases not matched to a gene: 5. The V gene is TRBV20-1, the J gene TRBJ1-5, with TRBD1 identical over 7 bases. This sequence originates from a woman in her sixties or seventies with acute or convalescent COVID-19. Specimen: peripheral blood. CDR3 protein: CSASTGQHNQPQHF. The CDR3 DNA follows: TGCAGTGCTAGTACGGGACAGCACAATCAGCCCCAGCATTTT.